The rows below give T cell receptor beta chains drawn from one sample of a study of CD8 T cells in Susac syndrome. TCRdb called the immunoSEQ multiplex PCR reads again in MiXCR, with one record for every CDR3 protein. The table records about 100,000 distinct CDR3 sequences, just under 95% of them present only once. The sample comprised CD8+ T cells from PBMCs. These TCRs come from a human donor in good health. Each CDR3 is given with its conserved first and last residue. D genes are given only for firm matches. Size is omitted from some rows. Given values are once, few, many or a class for expanded clones.

CDR3 DNA: TGCAGCGTTGAGTCGGGACAGGGCCTTTCTAACTATGGCTACACCTTC; CDR3 protein: CSVESGQGLSNYGYTF; V gene: TRBV29-1; clone size: .; D gene: TRBD1; J gene: TRBJ1-2
CDR3 DNA: TGTGCCAGCAGCAGAGGGACAGGGAGGTACAATGAGCAGTTCTTC; CDR3 protein: CASSRGTGRYNEQFF; V gene: TRBV5-6; clone size: .; D gene: TRBD1; J gene: TRBJ2-1
CDR3 DNA: TGTGCCAGTAGTATAGGGGGAGGCCCGACGCCCCAGCATTTT; CDR3 protein: CASSIGGGPTPQHF; V gene: TRBV19; clone size: .; D gene: .; J gene: TRBJ1-5
CDR3 DNA: TGTGCCAGCAGTGATCGGACAGGGTATGGCTACACCTTC; CDR3 protein: CASSDRTGYGYTF; V gene: TRBV6-1; clone size: .; D gene: TRBD1; J gene: TRBJ1-2
CDR3 DNA: TGTGCCAGCAGTGACTCGAGTGGATCTAGCACAGATACGCAGTATTTT; CDR3 protein: CASSDSSGSSTDTQYF; V gene: TRBV6-4; clone size: .; D gene: .; J gene: TRBJ2-3
CDR3 DNA: TGTGCCAGTAGCGGAGCAGGGGGGAACTATGGCTACACCTTC; CDR3 protein: CASSGAGGNYGYTF; V gene: TRBV19; clone size: .; D gene: TRBD1; J gene: TRBJ1-2
CDR3 DNA: TGTGCCAGCTTGGAGGGTGGTACACCTAGGGAGCTGTTTTTT; CDR3 protein: CASLEGGTPRELFF; V gene: TRBV7-6; clone size: .; D gene: .; J gene: TRBJ2-2
CDR3 DNA: TGTGCCAGCAGCTCCGGGACTGACTACGAGCAGTACTTC; CDR3 protein: CASSSGTDYEQYF; V gene: TRBV7-8; clone size: .; D gene: .; J gene: TRBJ2-7
CDR3 DNA: TGTGCCAGCAGCCCGGGGGGAGATACGCAGTATTTT; CDR3 protein: CASSPGGDTQYF; V gene: TRBV7-3; clone size: .; D gene: TRBD2; J gene: TRBJ2-3
CDR3 DNA: TGCAGCGTGAGGGACAGCCACTACACCTTC; CDR3 protein: CSVRDSHYTF; V gene: TRBV29-1; clone size: .; D gene: TRBD1; J gene: TRBJ1-2
CDR3 DNA: TGTGCCAGCAGCTTAGGGGAGCGGGGCTGGGGAGAGACCCAGTACTTC; CDR3 protein: CASSLGERGWGETQYF; V gene: TRBV7-2; clone size: .; D gene: TRBD2; J gene: TRBJ2-5
CDR3 DNA: TGTGCCAGCAGCTTAGGCCGGTCACGAGATAAGGCCATGGGTGAGCAGTTCTTC; CDR3 protein: CASSLGRSRDKAMGEQFF; V gene: TRBV13; clone size: .; D gene: .; J gene: TRBJ2-1
CDR3 DNA: TGCAGTGCTAGAGATCAAGGGACTAGCGGTTACAATGAGCAGTTCTTC; CDR3 protein: CSARDQGTSGYNEQFF; V gene: TRBV20-1; clone size: .; D gene: TRBD2; J gene: TRBJ2-1
CDR3 DNA: TGTGCCAGCAGTTTATCCGGGACAGGGGCCTATTCCCCCCATGGCTACACCTTC; CDR3 protein: CASSLSGTGAYSPHGYTF; V gene: TRBV6-5; clone size: .; D gene: TRBD1; J gene: TRBJ1-2
CDR3 DNA: TGCGCCAGCAGCCAAGTACCCAGTCAGGAGACCTACGAGCAGTACTTC; CDR3 protein: CASSQVPSQETYEQYF; V gene: TRBV4-1; clone size: .; D gene: .; J gene: TRBJ2-7
CDR3 DNA: TGCAGCGTTGAAGATCCAGGGACACGCCCGAGGAGGGGCTACACCTTC; CDR3 protein: CSVEDPGTRPRRGYTF; V gene: TRBV29-1; clone size: .; D gene: .; J gene: TRBJ1-2
CDR3 DNA: TGTGCCAGCACAACCATGGGACAGGGCCTCGGGTATGGCTACACCTTC; CDR3 protein: CASTTMGQGLGYGYTF; V gene: TRBV12-3/TRBV12-4; clone size: once; D gene: TRBD1; J gene: TRBJ1-2
CDR3 DNA: TGTGCCAGCAGCTTAGGACGGAACACCGGGGAGCTGTTTTTT; CDR3 protein: CASSLGRNTGELFF; V gene: TRBV13; clone size: .; D gene: .; J gene: TRBJ2-2
CDR3 DNA: TGCAGCGCTGGGACAGGGGTTACGAACACTGAAGCTTTCTTT; CDR3 protein: CSAGTGVTNTEAFF; V gene: TRBV29-1; clone size: .; D gene: TRBD1; J gene: TRBJ1-1
CDR3 DNA: TGTGCCAGCAGCCCATGGGACGGAAGCTCCTACGAGCAGTACTTC; CDR3 protein: CASSPWDGSSYEQYF; V gene: TRBV7-8; clone size: .; D gene: .; J gene: TRBJ2-7
CDR3 DNA: TGTGCCAGCAGCCAAGTAGGCGGGGCTAGCACAGATACGCAGTATTTT; CDR3 protein: CASSQVGGASTDTQYF; V gene: TRBV3-1; clone size: .; D gene: .; J gene: TRBJ2-3
CDR3 DNA: TGTGCCAGCAGTCCGAAGACTGGGGGCAATCCCTACGAGCAGTACTTC; CDR3 protein: CASSPKTGGNPYEQYF; V gene: TRBV3-1; clone size: once; D gene: .; J gene: TRBJ2-7
CDR3 DNA: TGTGCCAGTTCACCTAGCGGGGGTTCCTACGAGCAGTACTTC; CDR3 protein: CASSPSGGSYEQYF; V gene: TRBV19; clone size: .; D gene: TRBD2; J gene: TRBJ2-7
CDR3 DNA: TGTGCCACCAGGACAGGGAAAGAGACCCAGTACTTC; CDR3 protein: CATRTGKETQYF; V gene: TRBV2; clone size: .; D gene: TRBD1; J gene: TRBJ2-5
CDR3 DNA: TGTGCCAGCAGTTACCCGGGCAATGAGCAGTTCTTC; CDR3 protein: CASSYPGNEQFF; V gene: TRBV6-6; clone size: .; D gene: .; J gene: TRBJ2-1
CDR3 DNA: TGTGCCAGCAGCGAAGACAGTCTATCTTACGAGCAGTACTTC; CDR3 protein: CASSEDSLSYEQYF; V gene: TRBV7-8; clone size: .; D gene: .; J gene: TRBJ2-7
CDR3 DNA: TGTGCCAGCAGCGTAGCAGGGGATGGAAACACCATATATTTT; CDR3 protein: CASSVAGDGNTIYF; V gene: TRBV9; clone size: .; D gene: .; J gene: TRBJ1-3
CDR3 DNA: TGTGCCAGCACCCCTGGGGGACTGGGTGGCTACACCTTC; CDR3 protein: CASTPGGLGGYTF; V gene: TRBV12-3/TRBV12-4; clone size: once; D gene: .; J gene: TRBJ1-2
CDR3 DNA: TGCGCCAGCAGCTTCTTTCCTGGACCAGAAAAACTGTTTTTT; CDR3 protein: CASSFFPGPEKLFF; V gene: TRBV5-1; clone size: .; D gene: .; J gene: TRBJ1-4
CDR3 DNA: TGTGCCAGCAGCCACCGACAGGGTTCTAGTGAAAAACTGTTTTTT; CDR3 protein: CASSHRQGSSEKLFF; V gene: TRBV7-9; clone size: once; D gene: TRBD1; J gene: TRBJ1-4
CDR3 DNA: TGTGCCTGGGCCTCCGGAGCCTCTGGAAACACCATATATTTT; CDR3 protein: CAWASGASGNTIYF; V gene: TRBV30; clone size: .; D gene: .; J gene: TRBJ1-3
CDR3 DNA: TGTGCCAGCAGTCCTATGGAGGACAGGTTGAACACTGAAGCTTTCTTT; CDR3 protein: CASSPMEDRLNTEAFF; V gene: TRBV28; clone size: .; D gene: TRBD1; J gene: TRBJ1-1
CDR3 DNA: TGTGCCAGCAGCCCTCGAGGGGGGACAGGGTACGAGCAGTACTTC; CDR3 protein: CASSPRGGTGYEQYF; V gene: TRBV13; clone size: .; D gene: TRBD1; J gene: TRBJ2-7
CDR3 DNA: TGTGCCACCAGTGACCATGGACGGATTTGTCAGCCCCAGCATTTT; CDR3 protein: CATSDHGRICQPQHF; V gene: TRBV24-1; clone size: .; D gene: .; J gene: TRBJ1-5
CDR3 DNA: TGTGCCAGCAGCCAAGCCCGACAGGGGCCTTCCTACGAGCAGTACTTC; CDR3 protein: CASSQARQGPSYEQYF; V gene: TRBV3-1; clone size: .; D gene: TRBD1; J gene: TRBJ2-7
CDR3 DNA: TGTGCCAGCAGCCTGGGACAACTTCTCACCGGGGAGCTGTTTTTT; CDR3 protein: CASSLGQLLTGELFF; V gene: TRBV3-1; clone size: .; D gene: .; J gene: TRBJ2-2
CDR3 DNA: TGTGCCACCAGCAGAGCTGATACTAGCACAGATACGCAGTATTTT; CDR3 protein: CATSRADTSTDTQYF; V gene: TRBV15; clone size: once; D gene: .; J gene: TRBJ2-3
CDR3 DNA: TGTGCCAGCAGCTTTAGCGGGGGGTTCCAAGAGACCCAGTACTTC; CDR3 protein: CASSFSGGFQETQYF; V gene: TRBV7-2; clone size: .; D gene: TRBD2; J gene: TRBJ2-5
CDR3 DNA: TGCGCCAGCAGCCGGACAGGCGGCACTGAAGCTTTCTTT; CDR3 protein: CASSRTGGTEAFF; V gene: TRBV5-1; clone size: .; D gene: TRBD1; J gene: TRBJ1-1
CDR3 DNA: TGTGCCAGCAGTGAATTGGGACCTCTCAATGAGCAGTTCTTC; CDR3 protein: CASSELGPLNEQFF; V gene: TRBV2; clone size: .; D gene: .; J gene: TRBJ2-1
CDR3 DNA: TGTGCCAGCAGCCTCAACGCCGGGGAGCTGTTTTTT; CDR3 protein: CASSLNAGELFF; V gene: TRBV6-5; clone size: .; D gene: .; J gene: TRBJ2-2
CDR3 DNA: TGTGCCAGCAGCCCTTGGACTAGCGGGGGGGCGTCCTACGAGCAGTACTTC; CDR3 protein: CASSPWTSGGASYEQYF; V gene: TRBV3-1; clone size: .; D gene: TRBD2; J gene: TRBJ2-7
CDR3 DNA: TGTGCCACCAGCAGAGATATCGGACAGGGTGGCGAGCAGTACTTC; CDR3 protein: CATSRDIGQGGEQYF; V gene: TRBV15; clone size: .; D gene: TRBD1; J gene: TRBJ2-7
CDR3 DNA: TGTGCCAGCAGCCCGCAGGGGGAACCCATCCTTGGCTACACCTTC; CDR3 protein: CASSPQGEPILGYTF; V gene: TRBV7-9; clone size: .; D gene: TRBD1; J gene: TRBJ1-2
CDR3 DNA: TGTGCCAGCAGTGGGCCTCCCGAGCAGTACTTC; CDR3 protein: CASSGPPEQYF; V gene: TRBV2; clone size: .; D gene: .; J gene: TRBJ2-7
CDR3 DNA: TGTGCCAGCAGTTTCGGCCAATATGGCTACACCTTC; CDR3 protein: CASSFGQYGYTF; V gene: TRBV12-3/TRBV12-4; clone size: .; D gene: .; J gene: TRBJ1-2
CDR3 DNA: TGTGCCAGCACCCGGGGGGCCAATCAGCCCCAGCATTTT; CDR3 protein: CASTRGANQPQHF; V gene: TRBV6-5; clone size: .; D gene: .; J gene: TRBJ1-5
CDR3 DNA: TGTGCCAGCAGTGATGTGGGCACAGATACGCAGTATTTT; CDR3 protein: CASSDVGTDTQYF; V gene: TRBV2; clone size: .; D gene: .; J gene: TRBJ2-3
CDR3 DNA: TGCAGTGCTAGAGAGGACAGGGCTAACTATGGCTACACCTTC; CDR3 protein: CSAREDRANYGYTF; V gene: TRBV20-1; clone size: .; D gene: TRBD1; J gene: TRBJ1-2